These 10 T cell receptor beta chains originate from one sample sequenced in a study of cytomegalovirus exposure and HLA in healthy donors. PCR amplification relied on 60 Vbeta primers (plus 13 Jbeta primers). Here immunoSEQ multiplex PCR was the method, and the copy in TCRdb shows in-frame clones only, minus some. Found here are fewer than 250,000 clones, about four fifths of them singletons; the top ten hold more than 1.5%. The material sequenced was PBMCs. These receptors were collected from a man between 18 and 29 years old in good health and CMV-seronegative.

This clone was seen a handful of times. The V call is TRBV9, the J call TRBJ2-3; D might be TRBD2 (5 bases). The CDR3 totals 14 residues. CDR1 is SGDLS, CDR2 YYNGEE, per germline. V lost 3 bases, J lost 4 bases, and 12 bases lay in between. CDR3 sequence (DNA): TGTGCCAGCAGCGGGGGTAGCGTCTCAGATACGCAGTATTTT. Amino acids: CASSGGSVSDTQYF.

This clone was seen a few times. V and J are TRBV25-1 and TRBJ2-7, with TRBD2 matching over 7 bases. The CDR3 covers 16 residues. Germline values: CDR1 MGHDK, CDR2 SYGVNS. The V segment lost 1 base and the J segment 4 bases; nucleotides outside the gene matches: 10. The CDR3 sequence: CASSEWGGRIGYEQYF. In DNA form, the CDR3 reads TGTGCCAGCAGTGAATGGGGGGGGAGGATTGGGTACGAGCAGTACTTC.

This clone came up once. The chain uses TRBV6-4 and TRBJ2-1; 7 nucleotides align to TRBD1. The ends lost 6 bases at V and 4 bases at J; junction bases unmatched: 9. Germline V gene sequence: CDR1 MRHNA, CDR2 SNTAGT. The CDR3 consists of 15 residues. CDR3 DNA: TGTGCCAGCAGCCCCCAGCCGGGACAGTACAATGAGCAGTTCTTC. This gives the protein CASSPQPGQYNEQFF.

This clone was recorded a few times. This chain links TRBV25-1 with TRBJ2-5, with 10 bases aligning to TRBD2. With V trimmed by 2 bases and J by 4 bases, 4 bases remained unmatched. The CDR3 covers 15 residues. CDR1 MGHDK and CDR2 SYGVNS come from the germline V gene. CDR3 nucleotide sequence: TGTGCCAGCAGTGAAAGGCTAGCGGGAGTAGAGACCCAGTACTTC. This translates into CASSERLAGVETQYF.

J is TRBJ1-3 and V is TRBV6-6, with D possibly being TRBD1 (5 bases). The CDR3 contains 14 residues. Germline values: CDR1 MNHNY, CDR2 SVGAGI (reference sequence). Trimming left V 7 bases short and J 4 bases short, with 14 bases between. CDR3 amino acids: CASTPGTGGNTIYF. The CDR3 DNA reads as TGTGCCAGCACCCCTGGTACAGGAGGAAACACCATATATTTT.

The chain uses TRBV5-4 and TRBJ2-7, with D maybe TRBD2 (6 bases). Looked up from germline, CDR1 is SGHNT and CDR2 is YYREEE (reference sequence). The V end was cut by 0 bases, the J end by 2 bases, with 12 bases between. CDR3 length: 15 residues. The CDR3 DNA is TGTGCCAGCAGCTTGGGGACTCGCGGGGCCTACGAGCAGTACTTC. This encodes CASSLGTRGAYEQYF.

The table lists this clone with a few counts. V and J are TRBV27 and TRBJ2-1; 14 bases line up with TRBD2. J gave up 1 base and V 5 bases, and 13 bases lay outside the gene matches. There are 20 residues in the CDR3. CDR1 is MNHEY and CDR2 is SMNVEV in the germline V gene (reference sequence). DNA for the CDR3: TGTGCCAGCAGTACACTGACTAGCGGGGGGGCCTTCCAATCCTACAATGAGCAGTTCTTC. Translating gives CASSTLTSGGAFQSYNEQFF.

The chain combines TRBV7-2 with TRBJ2-1; D is uncertain. CDR3 size: 13 residues. CDR1 SGHTA and CDR2 FQGNSA come from the germline V gene. Deletions cut 6 bases from V and 5 bases from J, with 11 bases between. CDR3 sequence reads: CASRLGSNNEQFF. CDR3 nucleotides: TGTGCCAGCAGACTCGGGTCTAACAATGAGCAGTTCTTC.

The J gene is TRBJ2-7, the V gene TRBV7-9; D remains ambiguous. Trimming stripped 1 base from V and 1 base from J, with 5 bases between. The CDR3 covers 13 residues. Germline V gene sequence: CDR1 SEHNR, CDR2 FQNEAQ (reference sequence). CDR3 sequence reads: CASSLGRSYEQYF. DNA of the CDR3: TGTGCCAGCAGCTTAGGCAGATCCTACGAGCAGTACTTC.

A remark on this clone: The junction does not match germline at one end; this may be a read error. The chain is built from TRBV5-4 and TRBJ1-4, with TRBD1 identical over 9 bases. Germline values: CDR1 SGHNT, CDR2 YYREEE (reference sequence). The CDR3 contains 15 residues. CDR3 amino acids: CASSLYRGHNEKLLF. The CDR3 coding sequence is TGTGCCAGCAGCTTATACAGGGGGCATAATGAAAAACTGCTTTTT.